This T cell receptor beta chain was sequenced in a study of T cell responses to AZD1222 COVID-19 vaccine. Findings and limits, study-wide: White British donors predominated, females outnumbered males, and clonal diversity was possibly underestimated.

For this clone: Its antigen is unidentified.

After removal of 3 bases from V and 4 bases from J, the junction contained 6 bases not matched to a gene. This CDR3 comprises 14 residues. Germline assignment: CDR1 GTSNPN and CDR2 SVGIG (reference sequence). Repertoires were generated with immunoSEQ multiplex PCR, while TCRdb's copy carries only in-frame clones and drops some. Of 150,000 to 200,000 clones in the sample, 70% to 90% were seen once. Sequencing was performed on peripheral blood, taken 28 days after the second AZD1222 dose. The sequence was collected from an adult who received the AZD1222 COVID-19 vaccine. The chain uses TRBV30 and TRBJ2-1; 7 bases line up with TRBD1. CDR3 in amino acids: CAWRLQGSYNEQFF. The CDR3 DNA is TGTGCCTGGAGGCTACAGGGGTCTTACAATGAGCAGTTCTTC.